The rows below give T cell receptor beta chains drawn from one sample of a study of OX40 agonist ivuxolimab in advanced cancers. The data were produced by immunoSEQ multiplex PCR, yet TCRdb's version contains in-frame clones alone and is incomplete. The profile shows approximately 90,000 clones, about 89% of them singletons. The specimen comprised CD4+ or CD8+ T cells sorted from blood, sampled in a trial of the OX40 agonist ivuxolimab. The receptors come from an adult with an advanced solid tumor such as melanoma, head and neck, liver or kidney cancer. Each CDR3 is given with its conserved first and last residue. The D gene is left open where the match is weak. Some rows have no size entry. The others give once, few or many, or a class for an expanded clone.

V	J	size	D	length	CDR3	DNA
TRBV11-2	TRBJ2-2	-	-	14	CASSLFRDTGELFF	TGTGCCAGCAGCTTATTCAGGGACACCGGGGAGCTGTTTTTT
TRBV10-3	TRBJ1-2	-	TRBD1	14	CAISESRGQYGYTF	TGTGCCATCAGTGAGTCGAGGGGACAGTATGGCTACACCTTC
TRBV19	TRBJ2-5	-	-	16	CASSHGGRGQWETQYF	TGTGCCAGTAGCCATGGAGGGAGGGGGCAATGGGAGACCCAGTACTTC
TRBV11-2	TRBJ1-2	-	TRBD1	13	CASSLGQGYGYTF	TGTGCCAGCAGCTTAGGACAGGGTTATGGCTACACCTTC
TRBV2	TRBJ2-1	-	TRBD2	16	CARGRRAGGPSNEQFF	TGTGCCAGGGGACGGCGAGCGGGAGGGCCGTCGAATGAGCAGTTCTTC
TRBV6-4	TRBJ2-5	-	TRBD2	15	CASSIQAGAVETQYF	TGTGCCAGCAGTATTCAAGCGGGAGCTGTAGAGACCCAGTACTTC
TRBV19	TRBJ1-5	few	-	9	CARCQPQHF	TGTGCCAGATGTCAGCCCCAGCATTTT
TRBV28	TRBJ2-5	-	TRBD1	15	CASRGGQELQETQYF	TGTGCCAGCAGGGGGGGACAGGAGCTCCAAGAGACCCAGTACTTC
TRBV28	TRBJ2-5	-	TRBD1	16	CATWGQGAQYQETQYF	TGTGCCACCTGGGGACAGGGGGCCCAGTACCAAGAGACCCAGTACTTC
TRBV15	TRBJ2-7	-	TRBD1	14	CATSLDREGYEQYF	TGTGCCACCAGCCTCGACAGGGAAGGGTACGAGCAGTACTTC
TRBV4-1	TRBJ2-3	few	-	15	CASSQGPLITDTQYF	TGCGCCAGCAGCCAAGGACCCCTGATAACAGATACGCAGTATTTT
TRBV2	TRBJ2-2	-	-	15	CASSVDRPNTGELFF	TGTGCCAGCAGTGTAGACAGGCCAAACACCGGGGAGCTGTTTTTT
TRBV5-1	TRBJ2-3	-	-	17	CASRTLIAEGGTDTQYF	TGCGCCAGCAGGACTTTGATTGCGGAGGGGGGCACAGATACGCAGTATTTT
TRBV15	TRBJ2-7	-	-	13	CATSSGTGFEQYF	TGTGCCACCAGCTCTGGAACAGGGTTCGAGCAGTACTTC
TRBV19	TRBJ1-1	-	-	11	CASSKFTEAFF	TGTGCCAGTAGTAAGTTCACTGAAGCTTTCTTT
TRBV6-5	TRBJ1-6	-	TRBD1	14	CASRLTGSNSPLHF	TGTGCCAGCAGACTGACAGGGAGTAATTCACCCCTCCACTTT
TRBV6-1	TRBJ2-1	-	TRBD2	15	CASSELAGGPDEQFF	TGTGCCAGCAGCGAACTAGCGGGAGGGCCAGATGAGCAGTTCTTC
TRBV25-1	TRBJ2-5	-	-	15	CASRVGSGPQETQYF	TGTGCCAGCAGGGTGGGGAGCGGGCCTCAAGAGACCCAGTACTTC
TRBV6-1	TRBJ1-2	-	-	14	CASSEGHVRNGYTF	TGTGCCAGCAGTGAGGGACATGTGAGGAATGGCTACACCTTC
TRBV7-9	TRBJ2-1	-	TRBD1	17	CASSFERGTGFVNEQFF	TGTGCCAGCAGCTTCGAGCGCGGGACAGGGTTCGTCAATGAGCAGTTCTTC
TRBV4-2	TRBJ2-7	-	-	15	CASSQEMGGVSEQYF	TGTGCCAGCAGCCAAGAGATGGGGGGTGTGAGTGAGCAGTACTTC
TRBV29-1	TRBJ1-2	-	TRBD1	14	CSVEEGQGAWGYTF	TGCAGCGTTGAAGAGGGGCAGGGGGCTTGGGGCTACACCTTC
TRBV6-6	TRBJ2-7	-	-	13	CASGQGNQGEQYF	TGTGCCAGCGGGCAGGGAAATCAGGGCGAGCAGTACTTC
TRBV29-1	TRBJ2-1	-	TRBD2	12	CSAERESNEQFF	TGCAGCGCCGAGCGGGAATCCAATGAGCAGTTCTTC
TRBV6-6	TRBJ2-1	-	TRBD2	15	CASSGGTSGYNEQFF	TGTGCCAGCAGTGGCGGGACTAGCGGTTACAATGAGCAGTTCTTC
TRBV6-5	TRBJ1-5	once	TRBD1	13	CASRQGSNQPQHF	TGTGCCAGTCGACAGGGTAGCAATCAGCCCCAGCATTTT
TRBV7-8	TRBJ2-7	-	TRBD2	17	CASSLPASGRALYEQYF	TGTGCCAGCAGCTTACCGGCTAGCGGGAGGGCCCTCTACGAGCAGTACTTC
TRBV7-2	TRBJ2-7	-	TRBD2	18	CASSRSGTSGGANGEQYF	TGTGCCAGCAGCCGGTCTGGTACTAGCGGAGGAGCGAATGGCGAGCAGTACTTC
TRBV9	TRBJ1-3	-	TRBD1	15	CASSIQTGGGNTIYF	TGTGCCAGCAGCATACAGACAGGGGGTGGAAACACCATATATTTT
TRBV27	TRBJ2-7	-	-	14	CASSGGLISYEQYF	TGTGCCAGCAGTGGAGGACTGATTTCCTACGAGCAGTACTTC
TRBV6-5	TRBJ2-5	-	TRBD2	13	CASSPGLGWEQYF	TGTGCCAGCAGTCCGGGACTAGGGTGGGAGCAGTACTTC
TRBV30	TRBJ1-1	-	-	14	CAWSVPEGFTEAFF	TGTGCCTGGAGTGTACCTGAGGGATTCACTGAAGCTTTCTTT
TRBV19	TRBJ2-6	-	TRBD1	18	CASSPGGQGYSGANVLTF	TGTGCCAGTAGTCCGGGGGGACAGGGATACTCTGGGGCCAACGTCCTGACTTTC
TRBV12-2	TRBJ1-3	-	-	17	CASRPGRGWRPGNTIYF	TGTGCAAGTCGCCCCGGACGCGGATGGCGGCCTGGAAACACCATATATTTT
TRBV6-4	TRBJ2-7	-	TRBD2	15	CASLQGAGGCYEQYF	TGTGCCAGCCTCCAGGGTGCGGGAGGTTGCTACGAGCAGTACTTC
TRBV6-1	TRBJ2-2	-	-	15	CASSEARTYTGELFF	TGTGCCAGCAGTGAAGCGCGCACTTACACCGGGGAGCTGTTTTTT
TRBV28	TRBJ2-2	-	TRBD2	14	CASSLRGRDGELFF	TGTGCCAGCAGTTTACGGGGGAGGGACGGGGAGCTGTTTTTT
TRBV10-3	TRBJ1-1	-	-	12	CAISESNTEAFF	TGTGCCATCAGTGAGTCGAATACTGAAGCTTTCTTT
TRBV2	TRBJ2-7	once	-	10	CASNGIEQYF	TGTGCCAGCAATGGGATCGAGCAGTACTTC
TRBV7-9	TRBJ1-1	-	TRBD1	15	CASSRRQGGNTEAFF	TGTGCCAGCAGCCGACGACAGGGGGGCAACACTGAAGCTTTCTTT
TRBV9	TRBJ1-1	-	-	13	CASSERPLTEAFF	TGTGCCAGCAGTGAGAGACCGCTGACTGAAGCTTTCTTT
TRBV11-3	TRBJ2-7	few	TRBD2	16	CASSLDGRDGRDEQYF	TGTGCCAGCAGCTTAGATGGCCGGGATGGGAGGGACGAGCAGTACTTC
TRBV6-1	TRBJ1-4	-	TRBD1	15	CASNRGGATNEKLFF	TGTGCCAGCAACCGAGGGGGCGCAACTAATGAAAAACTGTTTTTT
TRBV28	TRBJ2-1	-	TRBD2	16	CATSGLAGVLYNEQFF	TGTGCCACCTCGGGACTAGCGGGAGTCTTGTACAATGAGCAGTTCTTC
TRBV7-9	TRBJ2-2	-	-	13	CASRTVGTGELFF	TGTGCCAGCAGGACGGTGGGCACCGGGGAGCTGTTTTTT
TRBV4-1	TRBJ2-7	-	TRBD1	15	CASSQGTGSSYEQYF	TGCGCCAGCAGCCAAGGGACAGGGAGCTCCTACGAGCAGTACTTC
TRBV19	TRBJ1-5	-	-	14	CASSIQRSNQPQHF	TGTGCCAGTAGTATACAACGTAGCAATCAGCCCCAGCATTTT
TRBV4-1	TRBJ2-3	-	-	16	CASSQDGLGRTDTQYF	TGCGCCAGCAGCCAAGACGGGTTAGGCCGCACAGATACGCAGTATTTT
TRBV19	TRBJ2-3	-	TRBD2	16	CASSILAGEGVDTQYF	TGTGCCAGTAGTATCCTAGCGGGAGAAGGGGTAGATACGCAGTATTTT
TRBV27	TRBJ2-1	once	TRBD2	15	CASSFGGRVSNEQFF	TGTGCCAGCAGTTTTGGCGGGAGAGTATCCAATGAGCAGTTCTTC
TRBV25-1	TRBJ2-3	once	-	16	CASSGRGGGAADTQYF	TGTGCCAGCAGTGGCCGCGGGGGCGGTGCGGCAGATACGCAGTATTTT
TRBV27	TRBJ2-7	-	TRBD1	15	CASSRPGQGYYEQYF	TGTGCCAGCAGTCGACCGGGACAGGGGTACTACGAGCAGTACTTC
TRBV5-1	TRBJ2-2	-	TRBD1	16	CASSGTTGQGPGELFF	TGCGCCAGCAGCGGAACGACTGGACAGGGACCCGGGGAGCTGTTTTTT
TRBV12-5	TRBJ2-1	-	TRBD1	15	CASGPGQGVYNEQFF	TGTGCTAGTGGACCGGGACAGGGGGTTTACAATGAGCAGTTCTTC
TRBV9	TRBJ2-7	-	TRBD2	14	CASSVEREGNEQYF	TGTGCCAGCAGCGTGGAGCGGGAGGGAAACGAGCAGTACTTC
TRBV5-1	TRBJ1-3	-	-	15	CASSRDTNSGNTIYF	TGCGCCAGCAGCCGGGACACCAACTCTGGAAACACCATATATTTT
TRBV20-1	TRBJ1-1	-	-	11	CSSILDTEAFF	TGCAGTTCGATCCTTGACACTGAAGCTTTCTTT
TRBV10-2	TRBJ2-7	-	TRBD1	14	CASRDRDRHHEQYF	TGCGCCAGCAGGGACCGGGACAGACACCACGAGCAGTACTTC
TRBV27	TRBJ2-3	-	TRBD2	13	CASSPFGGGTQYF	TGTGCCAGCAGTCCGTTCGGGGGAGGGACGCAGTATTTT
TRBV28	TRBJ1-1	-	-	13	CASRQDGNTEAFF	TGTGCCAGCAGACAGGACGGGAACACTGAAGCTTTCTTT